Below, 13 T cell receptor beta chains from the same sample are listed, as sequenced in a study of T cells in localized non-small cell lung cancer. TCRdb's table, derived via immunoSEQ multiplex PCR, lists solely in-frame clones and lacks some. The sample gives about 24,000 clones, about 88% of which show up once; 25% to 35% is in the top ten. Sequences were derived from peripheral blood, sampled before any cancer treatment. The receptor set was obtained from a male donor aged 60 or over with stage I squamous cell lung carcinoma.

V is TRBV6-1 and J is TRBJ2-2; no clear D. The CDR3 is 14 residues long. In germline, CDR1 is MNHNS, CDR2 SASEGT. The V end was cut by 5 bases, the J end by 1 base, with 8 bases between. The CDR3 loop reads CASSSVRNTGELFF. The CDR3 coding sequence is TGTGCCAGCAGTAGTGTCAGGAACACCGGGGAGCTGTTTTTT.

V is TRBV18 and J is TRBJ2-1, with TRBD2 matching over 10 bases. The CDR3 length is 15 residues. Germline assignment: CDR1 KGHSH and CDR2 LQKENI. Germline trimming cut 3 bases from V and 4 bases from J; bases unmatched to any gene: 3. Here the CDR3 DNA reads TGTGCCAGCTCACCTGAGGGACTAGCGTACAATGAGCAGTTCTTC. Amino acid sequence: CASSPEGLAYNEQFF.

This sequence joins TRBV30 and TRBJ1-1; D is unclear. V was cut by 6 bases and J by 1 base, with 12 bases left in between. The CDR3 is made up of 13 amino acids. Per germline, CDR1 GTSNPN and CDR2 SVGIG (reference sequence). This chain's CDR3 is CACLGPWNTEAFF. CDR3 nucleotide sequence: TGTGCCTGCCTGGGCCCTTGGAACACTGAAGCTTTCTTT.

The chain joins TRBV11-2 to TRBJ2-7; possibly TRBD2 for D (6 bases). Germline V gives CDR1 SGHAT, CDR2 FQNNGV. There are 15 residues in the CDR3. Deletions cut 1 base from V and 0 bases from J, with 10 bases between. The chain's CDR3 is CASSLVAGSSYEQYF. The DNA of the CDR3 is TGTGCCAGCAGCTTAGTCGCGGGAAGCTCCTACGAGCAGTACTTC.

The J gene is TRBJ2-7, the V gene TRBV6-1; D gene unclear. This CDR3 has 12 amino acids. Germline values: CDR1 MNHNS, CDR2 SASEGT. V lost 5 bases and J 1 base, leaving 6 bases between the germline ends. The CDR3 reads CASSFSSYEQYF. In nucleotides, the CDR3 is TGTGCCAGCAGTTTTAGTTCCTACGAGCAGTACTTC.

V gene TRBV5-1 combines with J gene TRBJ2-2; D is perhaps TRBD1 or TRBD2 (6 bases each). The CDR3 is 15 amino acids. V was clipped by 3 bases and J by 6 bases, with 15 bases between them. Germline V gene lookup returns CDR1 SGHRS and CDR2 YFSETQ. The CDR3: CASSSWGAQAGELFF. The CDR3, as DNA: TGCGCCAGCAGCTCCTGGGGGGCCCAGGCCGGGGAGCTGTTTTTT.

This chain connects TRBV5-1 to TRBJ2-1, with D hard to call. Trimming took 0 bases from V and 0 from J, leaving 7 bases between them. This CDR3 has 15 residues. The germline V gene encodes CDR1 SGHRS and CDR2 YFSETQ. The CDR3 protein is CASSLEQSSYNEQFF. CDR3 DNA: TGCGCCAGCAGCTTGGAACAGAGCTCCTACAATGAGCAGTTCTTC. Using reference TRBV5-1 and TRBJ2-1 for the parts outside the CDR3, the full variable domain is KAGVTQTPRYLIKTRGQQVTLSCSPISGHRSVSWYQQTPGQGLQFLFEYFSETQRNKGNFPGRFSGRQFSNSRSEMNVSTLELGDSALYLCASSLEQSSYNEQFFGPGTRLTVL.

DNA for the CDR3: TGTGCCAGCAGCTCGGGGACAGGGGCTAACTATGGCTACACCTTC. The encoded protein is CASSSGTGANYGYTF. The chain carries TRBV9 and TRBJ1-2, with 10 bases aligning to TRBD1. Germline V gene lookup returns CDR1 SGDLS and CDR2 YYNGEE. The ends lost 4 bases at V and 0 bases at J; junction bases unmatched: 3. The CDR3 contains 15 residues.

The V and J genes are TRBV2 and TRBJ2-6, with D unresolved. The CDR3 runs 17 residues. V was cut by 6 bases and J by 1 base, with 16 bases left in between. Germline V gives CDR1 SNHLY, CDR2 FYNNEI. CDR3 sequence (DNA): TGTGCCAGCAGCCGGGTCCCTTCCCCATCTGGGGCCAACGTCCTGACTTTC. Translation: CASSRVPSPSGANVLTF.

This chain joins TRBV11-2 and TRBJ2-2, with 8 bases fitting TRBD2. V shed 2 bases and J 4 bases; nucleotides not matched to a gene: 9. This CDR3 region has 17 residues. Germline CDR1 is SGHAT and CDR2 is FQNNGV. Here the CDR3 reads CASSLLSGLAGTGELFF. The CDR3, as DNA: TGTGCCAGCAGCTTACTCTCTGGGCTAGCGGGCACCGGGGAGCTGTTTTTT.

The chain has TRBV15 and TRBJ2-1; 7 bases align to TRBD2. Germline lookup yields CDR1 LNHNV and CDR2 YYDKDF (reference sequence). This CDR3 is built from 12 residues. Trimming at V came to 5 bases and at J to 6 bases, leaving 1 base not matched to a gene. CDR3 loop: CATSRTSNEQFF. CDR3 in DNA: TGTGCCACCAGCCGGACTAGCAATGAGCAGTTCTTC.

The rearrangement joins TRBV7-8 to TRBJ2-3; 11 bases line up with TRBD2. This CDR3 has 16 amino acids. Germline V lookup: CDR1 SGHVS, CDR2 FQNEAQ. Germline trimming cut 3 bases from V and 2 bases from J; bases unmatched to any gene: 4. CDR3 sequence: CASSFLAGGITDTQYF. The CDR3 DNA reads TGTGCCAGCAGCTTCTTAGCGGGAGGGATCACAGATACGCAGTATTTT. The full variable domain, with the rest looked up from reference TRBV7-8 and TRBJ2-3, is GAGVSQSPRYKVAKRGQDVALRCDPISGHVSLFWYQQALGQGPEFLTYFQNEAQLDKSGLPSDRFFAERPEGSVSTLKIQRTQQEDSAVYLCASSFLAGGITDTQYFGPGTRLTVL.

This clone has only a few counts. The chain links TRBV5-5 to TRBJ1-6; no definite D call. This CDR3 is 17 amino acids long. Germline CDR1 reads SGHKS; CDR2 reads YYEKEE (reference sequence). V lost 0 bases and J 8 bases, leaving 18 bases between the germline ends. In DNA form, the CDR3 reads TGTGCCAGCAGCTTGGGGGCGGAAGGACGAAAGGATTCACCCCTCCACTTT. It yields the protein CASSLGAEGRKDSPLHF.